This T cell receptor (beta chain) was captured in a study of T-cell reconstitution after alpha-beta-depleted transplantation in children. There are a few counts of this clonotype. Trimming pared 4 bases from V and 2 bases from J, leaving 12 bases between. The CDR3 is 14 residues long. Germline V gene lookup returns CDR1 SGHDN and CDR2 FVKESK. Unique molecular identifiers tagged the TCRbeta library. TCRdb passed the PCR reads through MiXCR, listing each CDR3 protein once. This table holds some 550,000 distinct CDR3 sequences, about 18% found once. This chain uses TRBV14 with TRBJ2-7; D is perhaps TRBD1 (6 bases). The material sequenced was PBMCs from the stem cell graft donor, taken from the stem cell graft. The TCR sequence derives from a human donor who donated a stem cell graft to a child with acute lymphoblastic leukemia. CDR3 DNA sequence: TGTGCCAGCAGCCGATCGGACAGCACCTACGAGCAGTACTTC. Translating it yields CASSRSDSTYEQYF.